Listed here are 27 T cell receptor beta chains from one sample, sequenced in a study of response to subunit inactivated influenza vaccine. From the RT-PCR reads, TCRdb called clonotypes with MiXCR, one entry per CDR3 protein. The profile shows around 570,000 distinct CDR3 sequences, approximately 11% of them singletons. These data also formed part of another study, on T cells expressing NK-cell markers. This second study says: 5'RACE template switching with UMIs generated TCR beta cDNA.

Sequenced here: PBMCs from blood, sampled on the day of vaccination. These TCRs come from a man between 45 and 60 years old who received an inactivated influenza vaccine.

The chain combines TRBV10-3 with TRBJ1-1, with 7 bases that match TRBD1. Germline loops: CDR1 ENHRY, CDR2 SYGVKD. The V segment lost 2 bases and the J segment 5 bases; nucleotides outside the gene matches: 14. The CDR3 consists of 17 residues. This chain's CDR3 is CAISETPEVRGDTEAFF. The CDR3 DNA reads as TGTGCCATCAGTGAGACCCCGGAGGTCAGGGGGGATACTGAAGCTTTCTTT.

The genes are TRBV12-3 or TRBV12-4 and TRBJ2-5; D uncertain. Trimming removed 7 bases from V and 0 bases from J, with 12 bases in between. The CDR3 runs to 14 residues. The CDR3 DNA reads TGTGCCAGCACTGCCCCAGGAAACCAAGAGACCCAGTACTTC. This encodes CASTAPGNQETQYF.

This clonotype was observed once. The V and J genes are TRBV6-1 and TRBJ1-4, with D perhaps matching TRBD1 (6 bases). Germline CDR1 reads MNHNS; CDR2 reads SASEGT. Trimming took off 4 bases at V and 8 bases at J, with 17 bases between the two ends. The CDR3 runs 15 residues. The CDR3 sequence: CASSALHTGLEKLFF. The CDR3 nucleotides are TGTGCCAGCAGTGCACTTCACACAGGGTTGGAAAAACTGTTTTTT.

V usage is TRBV5-1 and J usage is TRBJ2-3; TRBD1 matches at 12 bases. The J segment lost 4 bases and the V segment lost 0 bases, leaving 3 bases of the junction unmatched. Germline V gene data show CDR1 as SGHRS and CDR2 as YFSETQ. The CDR3 contains 16 residues. CDR3 in amino acids: CASSLGGQGAADTQYF. As DNA, the CDR3 is TGCGCCAGCAGCTTGGGGGGACAGGGGGCCGCAGATACGCAGTATTTT.

This clonotype was recorded many times. The chain recombines TRBV6-5 with TRBJ1-1, with a tentative D call TRBD1 (5 bases). Deletions cut 2 bases from V and 1 base from J, with 11 bases between. CDR3 size: 15 residues. In germline, CDR1 is MNHEY, CDR2 SVGAGI. The DNA for the CDR3 is TGTGCCAGCAGTTACACCAGTGGGGCGAACACTGAAGCTTTCTTT. Residues: CASSYTSGANTEAFF.

This sequence joins TRBV28 and TRBJ1-2; 7 nucleotides align to TRBD1. Trimming removed 5 bases from V and 2 bases from J; junction bases left unmatched: 11. Per the germline V gene, CDR1 is MDHEN and CDR2 is SYDVKM. This CDR3 contains 16 residues. For the CDR3, the DNA is TGTGCCAGCAGTCATGGGTCCAGGGGGAGGAACTATGGCTACACCTTC. It encodes CASSHGSRGRNYGYTF.

The chain joins TRBV12-3 or TRBV12-4 to TRBJ1-3; D is possibly TRBD1 (6 bases). There are 14 residues in the CDR3. Trimming removed 2 bases from V and 5 bases from J, with 10 bases in between. CDR3 in DNA: TGTGCCAGCAGTTTACGCAGGGACAGAAACACCATATATTTT. This codes for CASSLRRDRNTIYF.

The genes are TRBV5-1 and TRBJ2-6, with D uncertain. Trimming took off 0 bases at V and 2 bases at J, with 6 bases between the two ends. The CDR3 consists of 15 residues. From germline, CDR1 is SGHRS and CDR2 YFSETQ. The CDR3 DNA reads TGCGCCAGCAGCTTGGAACAGCCTGGGGCCAACGTCCTGACTTTC. Its protein product is CASSLEQPGANVLTF.

This clonotype has a handful of counts. The chain has TRBV28 and TRBJ1-2; 10 nucleotides agree with TRBD1. This CDR3 comprises 15 residues. V trimming: 7 bases; J trimming: 4 bases; junction bases outside the gene matches: 9. Germline V gene sequence: CDR1 MDHEN, CDR2 SYDVKM. CDR3 nucleotide sequence: TGTGCCAGCACCACAGTCGGACAGGGGGGCTATGGCTACACCTTC. Amino acid sequence: CASTTVGQGGYGYTF.

V gene TRBV12-3 or TRBV12-4 combines with J gene TRBJ2-1; 7 bases are shared with TRBD2. This CDR3 contains 16 residues. Trimming took 4 bases from V and 1 from J; bases not matched to a gene: 7. CDR3 DNA: TGTGCCAGCAGTTCGACCGGGGGGAGATCCTACAATGAGCAGTTCTTC. This codes for CASSSTGGRSYNEQFF.

The chain links TRBV5-1 to TRBJ2-1, with TRBD2 matching over 8 bases. The CDR3 extends over 15 amino acids. Germline V gene data show CDR1 as SGHRS and CDR2 as YFSETQ. Trimming removed 0 bases from V and 7 bases from J; junction bases left unmatched: 6. The CDR3 coding sequence is TGCGCCAGCAGCTTGGGAGCGGGAGAAGGGAATGAGCAGTTCTTC. Its protein is CASSLGAGEGNEQFF.

This clonotype was counted between two and nine times. This chain joins TRBV12-3 or TRBV12-4 and TRBJ1-2, with 7 bases matching TRBD1. The length of the CDR3 is 13 residues. With V trimmed by 5 bases and J by 7 bases, 7 bases remained unmatched. CDR3 residues: CASSGRPGGGYTF. The CDR3 nucleotides are TGTGCCAGCAGTGGCCGGCCAGGGGGTGGCTACACCTTC.

This sequence joins TRBV19 and TRBJ2-7; D gene unclear. Germline-derived CDR1 and CDR2 are LNHDA and SQIVND (reference sequence). This CDR3 is built from 13 residues. Trimming removed 4 bases from V and 0 bases from J, with 7 bases in between. This CDR3 reads CASSTERSYEQYF. In DNA form, the CDR3 reads TGTGCCAGTAGTACCGAGCGCTCCTACGAGCAGTACTTC.

This clonotype was counted ten times or more. V is TRBV12-3 or TRBV12-4 and J is TRBJ1-2; no reliable D call. V was cut by 5 bases and J by 2 bases, with 12 bases left in between. The length of the CDR3 is 14 residues. The CDR3 DNA sequence: TGTGCCAGCAGTACCCCGGTTGGGAACTATGGCTACACCTTC. Translation: CASSTPVGNYGYTF.

The chain uses TRBV5-1 and TRBJ2-7; TRBD2 matches 7 bases. V dropped 4 bases and J dropped 0; count of bases not matched to a gene: 13. Looked up from germline, CDR1 is SGHRS and CDR2 is YFSETQ. The CDR3 is 17 amino acids. CDR3 in amino acids: CASSPSSGAGVSYEQYF. The CDR3 nucleotides are TGCGCCAGCAGCCCTTCTTCGGGCGCGGGGGTCTCCTACGAGCAGTACTTC.

V gene TRBV20-1 combines with J gene TRBJ2-7; TRBD2 matches at 10 bases. CDR1 and CDR2 from the germline V gene are DFQATT and SNEGSKA (reference sequence). The CDR3 sequence is 14 residues long. The V gene end was trimmed by 6 bases and the J gene end by 1 base; junction bases not matched to a gene: 6. In DNA, the CDR3 is TGCAGTGCGCCCCTAGCGGGAGTGTCCTACGAGCAGTACTTC. Translating gives CSAPLAGVSYEQYF.

This clonotype appeared a few times. The J gene is TRBJ1-5, the V gene TRBV28; D remains unclear. The CDR3 has 13 residues. CDR1 and CDR2 (germline): MDHEN, SYDVKM. The V end lost 7 bases, the J end lost 5 bases, and 12 bases lay between the germline ends. CDR3 coding DNA: TGTGCCAGCATGGGCAATCCCTATCAGCCCCAGCATTTT. Translation gives CASMGNPYQPQHF.

This clonotype was seen a handful of times. The CDR3 DNA reads TGTGCCAGCAGCCAAGCGGGAATCCACAATGAGCAGTTCTTC. Its protein is CASSQAGIHNEQFF. The chain combines TRBV7-9 with TRBJ2-1, with 7 bases that match TRBD2. J lost 5 bases, V lost 5 bases, and 6 bases had no gene match. The germline gives CDR1 SEHNR, CDR2 FQNEAQ (reference sequence). The length of the CDR3 is 14 residues.

This clonotype was detected a few times. The CDR3 DNA reads as TGCGCCAGCAGCTTGTCGGCGGGGGGGGATTTATACAATGAGCAGTTCTTC. Translating it yields CASSLSAGGDLYNEQFF. J is TRBJ2-1 and V is TRBV5-1; TRBD2 aligns across 9 bases. CDR1 and CDR2 (germline): SGHRS, YFSETQ. The ends lost 1 base at V and 4 bases at J; junction bases unmatched: 9. This CDR3 has 17 residues. Full variable domain (outside the CDR3, taken from reference TRBV5-1 and TRBJ2-1): KAGVTQTPRYLIKTRGQQVTLSCSPISGHRSVSWYQQTPGQGLQFLFEYFSETQRNKGNFPGRFSGRQFSNSRSEMNVSTLELGDSALYLCASSLSAGGDLYNEQFFGPGTRLTVL.

This clonotype was seen at least ten times. The genes are TRBV20-1 and TRBJ2-1; D might be TRBD2 (7 bases). CDR1 is DFQATT, CDR2 SNEGSKA, per germline (reference sequence). The V end was cut by 3 bases, the J end by 3 bases, with 21 bases between. The CDR3 is made up of 17 amino acids. Here the CDR3 reads CSARDRLGAGVYNEQFF. The CDR3 bases are TGCAGTGCTAGGGACCGTTTGGGGGCGGGGGTCTACAATGAGCAGTTCTTC.

The chain combines TRBV6-2 or TRBV6-3 with TRBJ2-2, with 7 bases aligning to TRBD2. The germline V gene has CDR1 MNHEY and CDR2 SVGEGT. The CDR3 runs 15 residues. V trimming: 7 bases; J trimming: 0 bases; junction bases outside the gene matches: 5. The CDR3 nucleotides read TGTGCCAGCACAAATAGCGGGCCGAACACCGGGGAGCTGTTTTTT. It encodes CASTNSGPNTGELFF.

This clonotype has ten or more counts. The chain employs TRBV4-1 and TRBJ1-3; 9 bases map to TRBD1. V was pared by 4 bases and J by 3 bases, with 7 bases of the junction left unmatched. From germline, CDR1 is MGHRA and CDR2 YSYEKL. The CDR3 has 16 amino acids. The CDR3 reads CASSRNRGLGGNTIYF. The CDR3, as DNA: TGCGCCAGCAGCCGTAACAGGGGGCTTGGTGGAAACACCATATATTTT.

The table lists this clonotype with a few counts. This chain uses TRBV29-1 with TRBJ2-1; D unclear. Germline V gene data show CDR1 as SQVTM and CDR2 as ANQGSEA. The CDR3 is 12 residues long. V was clipped by 1 base and J by 8 bases, with 9 bases between them. In DNA, the CDR3 is TGCAGCGTTGAAGTACCGCGAGATGAGCAGTTCTTC. Translated, it gives CSVEVPRDEQFF.

V is TRBV6-2 or TRBV6-3 and J is TRBJ2-7; D might be TRBD1 (5 bases). The CDR3 length is 14 residues. The V gene's germline CDR1 is MNHEY and CDR2 SVGEGT. The V gene lost 6 bases and the J gene lost 2 bases, with 14 bases spanning the gap. The CDR3, as DNA: TGTGCCAGCAGACCCTGGGGCGGAACCTACGAGCAGTACTTC. This gives the protein CASRPWGGTYEQYF.

This chain links TRBV7-9 with TRBJ2-1, with D unresolved. V was clipped by 3 bases and J by 5 bases, with 8 bases between them. Germline V lookup: CDR1 SEHNR, CDR2 FQNEAQ (reference sequence). CDR3 size: 13 residues. This chain's CDR3 is CASSFSSDNEQFF. DNA for the CDR3: TGTGCCAGCAGCTTCTCTTCCGACAATGAGCAGTTCTTC.

The genes are TRBV20-1 and TRBJ2-7; TRBD1 aligns across 8 bases. V shed 0 bases, J shed 5 bases, and the junction held 3 bases outside the gene matches. The germline V gene has CDR1 DFQATT and CDR2 SNEGSKA (reference sequence). This CDR3 region has 13 residues. The CDR3 spells CSAREMDRDEQYF. The CDR3 coding sequence is TGCAGTGCTAGAGAGATGGACAGGGACGAGCAGTACTTC.

This clonotype was picked up many times. This chain uses TRBV12-3 or TRBV12-4 with TRBJ2-1; D uncertain. This CDR3 region has 13 residues. V shed 6 bases and J shed 8 bases, with 14 bases lying between them. The CDR3 protein is CASSLDHSYEQFF. Here the CDR3 DNA reads TGTGCCAGCAGCCTCGACCACTCCTATGAGCAGTTCTTC.